This TCR beta chain was documented in a study of identical twins. TCRdb independently ran MiXCR on the 5' RACE reads; one entry per CDR3 protein. The table records 1.5 million to 2 million distinct CDR3 sequences, under 35% of them present only once. Germline V gene sequence: CDR1 SGHTA, CDR2 FQGNSA. V lost 4 bases, J lost 2 bases, and 15 bases lay in between. The CDR3 contains 15 residues. This clonotype came up many times. Its antigen is still unknown. Whole-study results and caveats: Models predicted less out-of-frame TCR alpha sharing in monozygotic twins than was found. For zero-insertion analyses, partial confounding could come from invariant MAIT and iNKT cells.

The rearrangement uses TRBV7-2 and TRBJ2-7, with D possibly being TRBD2 (6 bases). This clonotype was obtained from a newborn girl in good health. The sample consisted of cord blood. The CDR3 here is CASSSRRRDPYEQYF. Written as DNA, the CDR3 is TGTGCCAGCAGCTCTCGTAGGAGGGACCCCTACGAGCAGTACTTC. Variable domain in full (rest from reference TRBV7-2 and TRBJ2-7): GAGVSQSPSNKVTEKGKDVELRCDPISGHTALYWYRQSLGQGLEFLIYFQGNSAPDKSGLPSDRFSAERTGGSVSTLTIQRTQQEDSAVYLCASSSRRRDPYEQYFGPGTRLTVT.